What follows are 3 T cell receptor beta chains derived from one specimen sequenced in a study of blood T cell repertoires in COVID-19. The data were produced by immunoSEQ multiplex PCR, yet TCRdb's version contains in-frame clones alone and is incomplete. The sample shows 450,000 to 500,000 clones, approximately 85% of them seen only once. Sequenced material: peripheral blood. These receptors came from a human donor in a cohort sampled during active COVID-19.

The gene calls are TRBV15 and TRBJ1-4, with a weak D call TRBD1 (6 bases). The V gene lost 3 bases and the J gene lost 5 bases, with 13 bases spanning the gap. The germline V gene encodes CDR1 LNHNV and CDR2 YYDKDF (reference sequence). The length of the CDR3 is 15 residues. This chain's CDR3 is CATSRDGQPNEKLFF. The CDR3 bases are TGTGCCACCAGCAGGGATGGACAGCCAAATGAAAAACTGTTTTTT.

This clone was seen a single time. The chain has TRBV28 and TRBJ1-1, with D tentatively TRBD1 (6 bases). The V gene lost 7 bases and the J gene lost 5 bases, with 20 bases spanning the gap. Germline V gives CDR1 MDHEN, CDR2 SYDVKM. This CDR3 is 15 amino acids long. CDR3 coding DNA: TGTGCCAGCAAGGCCGGGGGGCGAGTCCGAACTGAAGCTTTCTTT. Translated: CASKAGGRVRTEAFF.

The chain is built from TRBV19 and TRBJ1-1; 10 positions match TRBD1. Losses at the gene ends were 5 bases for V and 8 bases for J; bases not matched to a gene: 17. Germline lookup yields CDR1 LNHDA and CDR2 SQIVND (reference sequence). The CDR3 loop spans 17 amino acids. CDR3 sequence: CASSPSGTGATGGEAFF. The CDR3 DNA is TGTGCCAGTAGTCCCTCCGGGACAGGGGCCACCGGGGGGGAAGCTTTCTTT.